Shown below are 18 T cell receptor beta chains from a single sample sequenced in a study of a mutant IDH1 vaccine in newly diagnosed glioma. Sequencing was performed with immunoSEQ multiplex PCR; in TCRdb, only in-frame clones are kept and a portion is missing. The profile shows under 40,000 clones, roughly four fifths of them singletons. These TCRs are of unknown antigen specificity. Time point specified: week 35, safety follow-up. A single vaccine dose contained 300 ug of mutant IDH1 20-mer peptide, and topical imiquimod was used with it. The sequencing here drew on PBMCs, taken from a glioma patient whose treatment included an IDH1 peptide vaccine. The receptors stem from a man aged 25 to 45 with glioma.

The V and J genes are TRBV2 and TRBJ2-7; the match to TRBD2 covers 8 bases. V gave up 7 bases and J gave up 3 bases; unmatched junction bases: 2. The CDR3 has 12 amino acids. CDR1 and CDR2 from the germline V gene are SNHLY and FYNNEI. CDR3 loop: CASKREGYEQYF. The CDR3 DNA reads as TGTGCCAGCAAACGGGAGGGCTACGAGCAGTACTTC.

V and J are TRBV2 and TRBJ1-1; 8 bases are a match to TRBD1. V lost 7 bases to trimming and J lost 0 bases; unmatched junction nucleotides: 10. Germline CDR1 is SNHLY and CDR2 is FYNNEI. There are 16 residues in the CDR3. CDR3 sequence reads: CASTTGDVPLNTEAFF. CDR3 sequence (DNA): TGTGCCAGCACGACAGGGGACGTACCTCTGAACACTGAAGCTTTCTTT. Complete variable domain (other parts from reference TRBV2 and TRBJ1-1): EPEVTQTPSHQVTQMGQEVILRCVPISNHLYFYWYRQILGQKVEFLVSFYNNEISEKSEIFDDQFSVERPDGSNFTLKIRSTKLEDSAMYFCASTTGDVPLNTEAFFGQGTRLTVV.

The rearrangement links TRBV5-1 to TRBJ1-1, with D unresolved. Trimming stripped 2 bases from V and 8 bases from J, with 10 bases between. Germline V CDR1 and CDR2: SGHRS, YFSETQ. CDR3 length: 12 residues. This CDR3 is CASSFGLREAFF. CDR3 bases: TGCGCCAGCAGCTTCGGCTTGCGGGAAGCTTTCTTT.

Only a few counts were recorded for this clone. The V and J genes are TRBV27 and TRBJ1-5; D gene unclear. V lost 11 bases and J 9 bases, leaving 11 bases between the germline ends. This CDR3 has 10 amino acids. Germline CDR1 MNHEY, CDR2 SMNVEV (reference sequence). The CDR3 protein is CAGTRRPQHF. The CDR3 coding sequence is TGTGCCGGCACCCGGCGGCCCCAGCATTTT.

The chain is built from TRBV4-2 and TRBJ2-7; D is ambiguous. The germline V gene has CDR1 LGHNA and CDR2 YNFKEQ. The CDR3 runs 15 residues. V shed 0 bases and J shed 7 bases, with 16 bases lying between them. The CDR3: CASSQENPPPWEQYF. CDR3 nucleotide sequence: TGTGCCAGCAGCCAAGAGAACCCACCCCCTTGGGAGCAGTACTTC.

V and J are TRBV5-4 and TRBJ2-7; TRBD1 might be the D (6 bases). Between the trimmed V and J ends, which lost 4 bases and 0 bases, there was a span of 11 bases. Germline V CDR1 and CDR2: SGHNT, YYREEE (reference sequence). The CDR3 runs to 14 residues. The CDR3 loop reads CASSPRTASYEQYF. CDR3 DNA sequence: TGTGCCAGCAGCCCCCGGACAGCCTCCTACGAGCAGTACTTC.

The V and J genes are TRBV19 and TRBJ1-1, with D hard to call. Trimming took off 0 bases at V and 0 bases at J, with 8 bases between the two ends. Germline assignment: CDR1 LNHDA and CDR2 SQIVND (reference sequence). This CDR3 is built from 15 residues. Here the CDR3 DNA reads TGTGCCAGTAGTATAGATTGGCAATTGAACACTGAAGCTTTCTTT. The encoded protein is CASSIDWQLNTEAFF.

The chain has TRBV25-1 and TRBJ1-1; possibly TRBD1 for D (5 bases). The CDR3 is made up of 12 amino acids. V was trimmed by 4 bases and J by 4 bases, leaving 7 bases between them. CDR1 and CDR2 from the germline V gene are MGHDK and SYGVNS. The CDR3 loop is CASSGRGTEAFF. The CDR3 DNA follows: TGTGCCAGCAGTGGGAGGGGCACTGAAGCTTTCTTT.

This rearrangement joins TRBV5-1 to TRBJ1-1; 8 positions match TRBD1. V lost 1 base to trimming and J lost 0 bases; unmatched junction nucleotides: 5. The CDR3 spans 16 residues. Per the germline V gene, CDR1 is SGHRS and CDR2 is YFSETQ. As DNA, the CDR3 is TGCGCCAGCAGCTTGTACGGACAGGGATTGAACACTGAAGCTTTCTTT. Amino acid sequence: CASSLYGQGLNTEAFF.

CDR3 residues: CASSYVGSSYNEQFF. CDR3 bases: TGTGCCAGCAGTTACGTGGGGAGCTCCTACAATGAGCAGTTCTTC. The chain employs TRBV6-5 and TRBJ2-1; possibly TRBD2 for D (5 bases). The CDR3 loop spans 15 amino acids. Germline-derived CDR1 and CDR2 are MNHEY and SVGAGI. Between the trimmed V and J ends, which lost 2 bases and 0 bases, there was a span of 8 bases.

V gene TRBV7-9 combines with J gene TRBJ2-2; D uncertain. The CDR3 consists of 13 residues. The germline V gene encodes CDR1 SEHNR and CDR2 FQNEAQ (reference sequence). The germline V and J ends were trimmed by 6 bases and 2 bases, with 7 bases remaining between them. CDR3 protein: CASRPINTGELFF. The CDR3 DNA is TGTGCCAGCAGACCCATTAACACCGGGGAGCTGTTTTTT.

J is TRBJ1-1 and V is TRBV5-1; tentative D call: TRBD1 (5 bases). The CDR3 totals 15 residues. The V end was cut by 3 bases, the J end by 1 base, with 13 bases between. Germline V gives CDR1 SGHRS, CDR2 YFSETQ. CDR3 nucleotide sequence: TGCGCCAGCAGCTGGGGGGAGGTGTCGAACACTGAAGCTTTCTTT. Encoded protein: CASSWGEVSNTEAFF.

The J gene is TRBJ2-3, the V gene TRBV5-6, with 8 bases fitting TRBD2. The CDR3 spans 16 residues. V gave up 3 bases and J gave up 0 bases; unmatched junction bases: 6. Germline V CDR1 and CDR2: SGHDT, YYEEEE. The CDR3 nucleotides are TGTGCCAGCAGCTCTTATAGCGGGACCAGCACAGATACGCAGTATTTT. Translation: CASSSYSGTSTDTQYF.

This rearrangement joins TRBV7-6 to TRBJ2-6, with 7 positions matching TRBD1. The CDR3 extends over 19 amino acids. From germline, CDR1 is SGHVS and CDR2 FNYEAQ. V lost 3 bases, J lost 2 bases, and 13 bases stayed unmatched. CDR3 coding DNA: TGTGCCAGCAGCTTTCTCGGGGCAGGGGGACCGGCTGGGGCCAACGTCCTGACTTTC. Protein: CASSFLGAGGPAGANVLTF.

CDR3 in amino acids: CASQPRTASYEQYF. The CDR3, as DNA: TGTGCCAGCCAACCCAGGACAGCTTCCTACGAGCAGTACTTC. The chain uses TRBV7-9 and TRBJ2-7, with a weak D call TRBD1 (6 bases). Per the germline V gene, CDR1 is SEHNR and CDR2 is FQNEAQ (reference sequence). V gave up 8 bases and J gave up 1 base, with 15 bases separating them. The CDR3 contains 14 residues. Complete variable domain (other parts from reference TRBV7-9 and TRBJ2-7): DTGVSQNPRHKITKRGQNVTFRCDPISEHNRLYWYRQTLGQGPEFLTYFQNEAQLEKSRLLSDRFSAERPKGSFSTLEIQRTEQGDSAMYLCASQPRTASYEQYFGPGTRLTVT.

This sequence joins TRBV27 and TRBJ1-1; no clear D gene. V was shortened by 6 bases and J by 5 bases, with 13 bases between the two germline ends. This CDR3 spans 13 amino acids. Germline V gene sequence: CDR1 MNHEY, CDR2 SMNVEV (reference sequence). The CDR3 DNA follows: TGTGCCAGCAGCCCAACCGCAGAGACTGAAGCTTTCTTT. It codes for CASSPTAETEAFF.

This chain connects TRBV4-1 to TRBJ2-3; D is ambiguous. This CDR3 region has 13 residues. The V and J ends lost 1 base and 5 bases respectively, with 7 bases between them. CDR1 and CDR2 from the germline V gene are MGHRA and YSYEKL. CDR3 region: CASSQVTVDTQYF. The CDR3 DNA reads TGCGCCAGCAGCCAAGTCACAGTAGATACGCAGTATTTT.

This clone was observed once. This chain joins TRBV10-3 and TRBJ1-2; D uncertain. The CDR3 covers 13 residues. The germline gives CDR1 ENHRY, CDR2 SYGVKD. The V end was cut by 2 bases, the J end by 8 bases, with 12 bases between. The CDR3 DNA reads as TGTGCCATCAGTGAGGTGGCGATGGAAGGCTACACCTTC. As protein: CAISEVAMEGYTF.